This T cell receptor (beta chain) was identified during a study of shared T cell receptors in the human thymus (dated by TCRdb to 2020 to 2023). Study-level background: The study examined how self-reactive, shared T-cell receptor alpha chains are generated in the human thymus.

Libraries were made using the immunoSEQ multiplex PCR assay. Held by TCRdb, this immuneACCESS table contains in-frame sequences only and omits some clones. Under half of the omission traces to an unresolved V gene where checked; the cause of the rest is unknown. The sample has about 710,000 clones on record, 87% of them singletons. Roughly 0.0094% of the sample belongs to the ten largest clones. Per the germline V gene, MGHRA is the CDR1 and YSYEKL is the CDR2. The CDR3 runs 16 residues from the cysteine to the phenylalanine. The entry retains the CDR3 DNA only, 48 bases that are in frame from base 1. Germline trimming: 5 bases from V, 7 bases from J; junction bases outside gene matches: 12. Note on this clone: Its antigen remains unidentified. There are no base qualities to consult, and no much larger clone falls within one base.

The data also belong to a second study, concerning human thymus T cells. Per that second paper: Donors were immunologically healthy infants undergoing open corrective cardiac surgery for congenital heart defects in Finland. The thymus tissue came from surgical resects taken out during corrective cardiac surgery. Biased V and J gene segment usage appeared to be present in both thymic and peripheral blood repertoires. The related research reported highly overlapping thymic TCR repertoires among unrelated individuals. The study described the TCR alpha and beta repertoires in roughly 8 infant thymus samples and a few matching peripheral blood samples. The cohort included several male and a couple of female infants, with donor ages spanning 7 to 244 days. Thymocytes were mechanically released from the tissue and were stored as pellets of about 9.5-31 million cells at -70 degrees C. A QIAsymphony instrument was used to extract genomic DNA from frozen cell pellets. The immunoSEQ multiplex PCR assay was used to amplify the TCRB and TCRAD loci from a standardized quantity of quality-controlled genomic DNA. The V(D)J region was spanned by amplicons of a length sufficient to cover the CDR3 and to identify V and J genes. Amplicon sequencing was performed on an Illumina platform through the commercial immunoSEQ service. Primer bias and sequencing errors were corrected using previously described methods, and TCRAD and TCRB definitions followed the IMGT database. Analysis of the repertoires was done with immunoSEQ Analyzer 3.0 and VDJTools and included basic statistics, V/J segment usage, diversity estimates, rarefaction and pairwise overlap. Diversity was estimated using the Chao1, ChaoE, Efron-Thisted, Shannon and inverse Simpson indices, and was also estimated on datasets down-sampled to the size of the smallest sample. Repertoire overlap used strict matching of CDR3 nucleotide sequence, V gene and J gene, with Jaccard-based multidimensional scaling clustering. Thymus samples yielded on average roughly 790,000 unique TCRB clonotypes, compared with 65,000 to 100,000 from blood samples.

This sequence uses TRBV4-1 and TRBJ2-1, with TRBD1 matching 9 junction bases. Specimen: thymocytes. The sequence derives from a boy less than two years old with a congenital heart defect. Donor details come from another sample of the same person, matched by shared clones. The CDR3 is CASSFIRDRVRNEQFF. The sequenced DNA: TGCGCCAGCAGCTTTATTCGGGACAGGGTAAGAAATGAGCAGTTCTTC.